This is a list of T cell receptor beta chains from one sample in a study of T cells in Graves' hyperthyroidism and ophthalmopathy. TCRdb reprocessed the multiplex PCR reads via MiXCR and lists one record per CDR3 protein. Counted here are under 750,000 distinct CDR3 sequences, over 15% occurring once; the ten biggest clones make up around 17%. The sample was blood. The origin of the receptors is a woman in her fifties or sixties with Graves' hyperthyroidism that later progressed to Graves' ophthalmopathy. Each CDR3 is given with its conserved first and last residue. Fields, in order: clone size, V gene, D gene, J gene, CDR3 DNA, CDR3 protein. D genes are given only for firm matches. A row's size may be missing; if present it is once, few, many or a size class.

>many|TRBV30|-|TRBJ2-7
TGTGCCTGGAACACTTGGGGGCCCCACGAGCAGTACTTC
CAWNTWGPHEQYF
>few|TRBV2|-|TRBJ1-4
TGTGCCAGCAGTGTCACGTCAGGGGCAACTAATGAAAAACTGTTTTTT
CASSVTSGATNEKLFF
>many|TRBV10-3|-|TRBJ1-1
TGTGCCATCAGTGGTTCTATTCGTATGGGGGCTGAAGCTTTCTTT
CAISGSIRMGAEAFF
>many|TRBV7-8|-|TRBJ1-2
TGTGCCAGCAGCTTAGTCCAGAAGGGGTTGAGCTATGGCTACACCTTC
CASSLVQKGLSYGYTF
>-|TRBV5-4|TRBD2|TRBJ2-3
TGTGCCAGCAGCTTGGCGTCTAGCGGTCGAGATACGCAGTATTTT
CASSLASSGRDTQYF
>many|TRBV11-3|TRBD2|TRBJ2-1
TGTGCCAGCAGCGCGGGACTAGCGGGGTACAATGAGCAGTTCTTC
CASSAGLAGYNEQFF
>many|TRBV6-1|-|TRBJ2-7
TGTGCCAGCGGGGGGGCGGGGACCTTCTACGAGCAGTACTTC
CASGGAGTFYEQYF
>many|TRBV6-1|-|TRBJ1-2
TGTGCCAGCAGTCCCGGGTCAACAGGGCCCATCTATGGCTACACCTTC
CASSPGSTGPIYGYTF
>-|TRBV6-2/TRBV6-3|-|TRBJ2-3
TGTGCCAGCAAAAACAGTGGGGCTACAGATACGCAGTATTTT
CASKNSGATDTQYF
>many|TRBV18|-|TRBJ2-1
TGTGCCAGCTCTCCGGGAAGAGGGGATGGTGAGCAGTTCTTC
CASSPGRGDGEQFF
>few|TRBV5-5|TRBD1|TRBJ1-2
TGTGCCAGCAGCCCGGGGGGCAGGGGGCGGGATGGCTACACCTTC
CASSPGGRGRDGYTF
>many|TRBV27|TRBD1|TRBJ1-2
TGTGCCAGCAGTGTGACAGGGACAGCCGGGGTTTGGGGCTACACCTTC
CASSVTGTAGVWGYTF
>-|TRBV4-1|-|TRBJ2-2
TGCGCCAGCAGCCAAGACGCGGGCACCGGGGAGCTGTTTTTT
CASSQDAGTGELFF
>-|TRBV2|TRBD1|TRBJ1-6
TGTGCCAGCACCGGGACAGGGGAGAATTCACCCCTCCACTTT
CASTGTGENSPLHF
>-|TRBV27|-|TRBJ2-2
TGTGCCAGCAGTTTACGGAGCGAGCGGGAGCTGTTTTTT
CASSLRSERELFF
>-|TRBV4-1|-|TRBJ1-5
TGCGCCAGCAGCCAAGTCCTTCTAGATCAGCCCCAGCATTTT
CASSQVLLDQPQHF
>-|TRBV7-6|-|TRBJ2-1
TGTGCCAGCAGCCCCGGTCTGCATCTGGGAGCTACCTACAATGAGCAGTTCTTC
CASSPGLHLGATYNEQFF
>many|TRBV7-8|-|TRBJ1-4
TGTGCCAGCAGCTTACGTATAGATGAAAAACTGTTTTTT
CASSLRIDEKLFF
>-|TRBV24-1|TRBD1|TRBJ1-5
TGTGCCACCAGTGATTCAACAGGGGTTTATAGCAATCAGCCCCAGCATTTT
CATSDSTGVYSNQPQHF
>once|TRBV6-1|TRBD1|TRBJ1-6
TGTGCCAGCAGCCCAGCAGGGACAGTCACTAATTCACCCCTCCACTTT
CASSPAGTVTNSPLHF
>-|TRBV5-1|TRBD1|TRBJ2-7
TGCGCCAGCAGCCGCATACCCGGGACAGGGGGCTACGAGCAGTACTTC
CASSRIPGTGGYEQYF
>-|TRBV6-1|-|TRBJ1-2
TGTGCCAGCTTTCCAGGAGACTTTCGCGGCTACACCTTC
CASFPGDFRGYTF
>few|TRBV4-2|TRBD1|TRBJ1-4
TGTGCCAGCAGCCAGGGACAGGGGCCAGGCATATGGTTTTTT
CASSQGQGPGIWFF
>-|TRBV20-1|-|TRBJ1-4
TGCAGTGCTGACCGACAGGCCTTTAATGAAAAACTGTTTTTT
CSADRQAFNEKLFF
>-|TRBV6-1|-|TRBJ2-3
TGTGCCAGCAATCCCACTGGGGGAACGCAGTATTTT
CASNPTGGTQYF
>few|TRBV6-5|-|TRBJ1-4
TGTGCCAGCAGTTATAATACTGAAAAACTGTTTTTT
CASSYNTEKLFF
>once|TRBV5-4|-|TRBJ1-3
TGTGCCAGCAGCACCCGGACAACCTCTGGAAACACCATATATTTT
CASSTRTTSGNTIYF
>many|TRBV7-9|-|TRBJ1-1
TGTGCCAGCAGCTTATCGGTTGAGTCGAACACTGAAGCTTTCTTT
CASSLSVESNTEAFF
>few|TRBV19|-|TRBJ1-5
TGTGCCAGTAGTACCCCCCAGGGCAGGGCGGATCAGCCCCAGCATTTT
CASSTPQGRADQPQHF
>few|TRBV11-2|-|TRBJ2-1
TGTGCCAGCAGCTTAGCCCGGGTGGTTGTTGATGAGCAGTTCTTC
CASSLARVVVDEQFF
>many|TRBV29-1|TRBD1|TRBJ2-2
TGCAGCGTTGGAAAGGGACAGGGGGACACCGGGGAGCTGTTTTTT
CSVGKGQGDTGELFF
>many|TRBV2|-|TRBJ1-1
TGTGCCAGCAGGGCCGGTGGGGGGCTAATGAACACTGAAGCTTTCTTT
CASRAGGGLMNTEAFF
>few|TRBV14|TRBD1|TRBJ2-7
TGTGCCAGCAGCCGATCCGGGACAGGGCCCTACGAGCAGTACTTC
CASSRSGTGPYEQYF
>-|TRBV5-1|TRBD2|TRBJ2-1
TGCGCCAGCAGACTGACTAGCGGGGGTTCGTTCTTC
CASRLTSGGSFF
>-|TRBV5-1|-|TRBJ2-1
TGCGCCAGCAGACCACTCGGGGGGCTCGGGAATGAGCAGTTCTTC
CASRPLGGLGNEQFF
>-|TRBV30|-|TRBJ1-2
TGTGCCTGGAGTGTTACCGAAAACTATGGCTACACCTTC
CAWSVTENYGYTF
>few|TRBV19|TRBD1|TRBJ1-2
TGTGCCAGTAGTGCCTGGGACAGGGAGATTGGCTACACCTTC
CASSAWDREIGYTF
>-|TRBV5-1|-|TRBJ2-1
TGCGCCAGCAGCTTGGTAAGGACTACCAACAATGAGCAGTTCTTC
CASSLVRTTNNEQFF
>-|TRBV11-3|-|TRBJ2-5
TGTGCCAGCAGCTCCGGGACACCAAAGTACTTC
CASSSGTPKYF
>-|TRBV30|TRBD1|TRBJ1-1
TGTGCCTGGAGGGAAGACAGGGGATGGTACCCCCCGAACACTGAAGCTTTCTTT
CAWREDRGWYPPNTEAFF
>-|TRBV7-7|-|TRBJ2-5
TGTGCTAGCAGCCCCCCCGGGCGGGTCACAGAAGAGACCCAGTACTTC
CASSPPGRVTEETQYF
>many|TRBV11-2|-|TRBJ2-7
TGTGCCAGCAGCTTAGACAAGACGGAGGACGAGCAGTACTTC
CASSLDKTEDEQYF